The clone carrying this T cell receptor (beta chain) has ten or more counts. The sample is drawn from a study of T cells in Graves' hyperthyroidism and ophthalmopathy. RNA transcripts served as the template for amplifying TCR beta CDR3 regions. Researchers ran a first-round RT-PCR on the TCR CDR3 using the HTBI primer set. TCRdb re-analysed the multiplex PCR reads in MiXCR, keeping a single row per CDR3 protein. The repertoire holds approximately 380,000 distinct CDR3 sequences, with over 12% as singletons. Germline-derived CDR1 and CDR2 are SGHRS and YFSETQ. Trimming took off 4 bases at V and 5 bases at J, with 25 bases between the two ends. The CDR3 extends over 18 amino acids.

Source material: blood. This receptor was obtained from a man aged 50 to 59 with Graves' ophthalmopathy. The chain employs TRBV5-1 and TRBJ2-1; tentatively, D is TRBD2 (8 bases). This CDR3 is CASSTRGSGSGTHNEQFF. The CDR3 DNA sequence: TGCGCCAGCAGCACCAGGGGGTCCGGTAGCGGGACCCACAATGAGCAGTTCTTC.